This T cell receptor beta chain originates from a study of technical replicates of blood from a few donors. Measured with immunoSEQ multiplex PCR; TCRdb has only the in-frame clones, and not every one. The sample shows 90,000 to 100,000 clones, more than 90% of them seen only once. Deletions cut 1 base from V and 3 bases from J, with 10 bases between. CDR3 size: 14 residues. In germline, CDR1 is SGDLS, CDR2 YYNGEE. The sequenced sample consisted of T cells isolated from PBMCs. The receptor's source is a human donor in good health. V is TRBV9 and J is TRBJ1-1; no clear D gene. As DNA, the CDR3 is TGTGCCAGCAGCGTATCCGGCGGGGACACTGAAGCTTTCTTT. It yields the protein CASSVSGGDTEAFF.